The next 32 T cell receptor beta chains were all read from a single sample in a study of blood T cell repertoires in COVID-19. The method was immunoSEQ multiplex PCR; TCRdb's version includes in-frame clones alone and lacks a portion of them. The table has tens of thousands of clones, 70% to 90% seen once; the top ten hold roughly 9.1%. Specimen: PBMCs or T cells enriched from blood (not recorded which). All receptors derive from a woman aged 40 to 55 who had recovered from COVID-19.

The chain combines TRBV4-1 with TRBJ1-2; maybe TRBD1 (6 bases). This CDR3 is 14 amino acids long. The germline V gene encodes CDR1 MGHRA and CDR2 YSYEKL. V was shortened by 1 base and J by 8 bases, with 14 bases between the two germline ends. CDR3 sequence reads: CASSQGAGASGYTF. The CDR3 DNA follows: TGCGCCAGCAGCCAAGGTGCGGGGGCGAGCGGCTACACCTTC.

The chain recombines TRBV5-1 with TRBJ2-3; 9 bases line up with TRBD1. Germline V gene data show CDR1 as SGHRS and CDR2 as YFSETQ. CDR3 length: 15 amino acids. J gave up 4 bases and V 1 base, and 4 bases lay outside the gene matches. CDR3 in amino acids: CASSLRQGEADTQYF. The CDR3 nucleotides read TGCGCCAGCAGCTTGCGACAGGGGGAAGCAGATACGCAGTATTTT.

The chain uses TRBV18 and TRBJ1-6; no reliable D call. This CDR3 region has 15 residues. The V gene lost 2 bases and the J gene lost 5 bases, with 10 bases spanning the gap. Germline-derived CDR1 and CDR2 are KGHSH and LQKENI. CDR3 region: CASSPTQTNNSPLHF. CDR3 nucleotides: TGTGCCAGCTCACCAACACAGACTAATAATTCACCCCTCCACTTT.

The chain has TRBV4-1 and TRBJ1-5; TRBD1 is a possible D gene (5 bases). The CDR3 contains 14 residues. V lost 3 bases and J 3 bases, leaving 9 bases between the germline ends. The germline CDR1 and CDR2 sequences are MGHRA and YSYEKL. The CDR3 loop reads CASSQVRVNQPQHF. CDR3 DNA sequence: TGCGCCAGCAGCCAGGTCAGGGTCAATCAGCCCCAGCATTTT.

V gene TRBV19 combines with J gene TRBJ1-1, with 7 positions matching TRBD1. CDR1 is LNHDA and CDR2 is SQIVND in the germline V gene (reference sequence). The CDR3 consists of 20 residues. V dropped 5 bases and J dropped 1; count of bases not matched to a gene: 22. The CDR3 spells CASSALEGQPGRAQNTEAFF. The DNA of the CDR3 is TGTGCCAGTAGTGCGCTCGAGGGACAGCCGGGAAGAGCGCAGAACACTGAAGCTTTCTTT.

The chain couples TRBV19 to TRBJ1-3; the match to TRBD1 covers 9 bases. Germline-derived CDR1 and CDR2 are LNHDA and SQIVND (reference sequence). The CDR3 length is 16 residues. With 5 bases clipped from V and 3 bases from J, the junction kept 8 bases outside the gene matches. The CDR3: CASSLNRGQGGNTIYF. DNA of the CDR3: TGTGCCAGTAGTCTGAACAGGGGACAGGGTGGAAACACCATATATTTT.

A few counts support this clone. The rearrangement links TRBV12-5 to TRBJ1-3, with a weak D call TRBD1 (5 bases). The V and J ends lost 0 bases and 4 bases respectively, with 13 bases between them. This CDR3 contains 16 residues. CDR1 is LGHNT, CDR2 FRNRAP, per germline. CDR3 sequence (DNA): TGTGCTAGTGGTTTGGTTGTCGGGACTGTGGGAAACACCATATATTTT. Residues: CASGLVVGTVGNTIYF.

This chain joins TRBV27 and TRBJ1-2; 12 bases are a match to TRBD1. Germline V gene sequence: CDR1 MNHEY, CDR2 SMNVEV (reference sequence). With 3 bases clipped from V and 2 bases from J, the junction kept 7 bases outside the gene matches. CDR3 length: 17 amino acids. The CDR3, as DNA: TGTGCCAGCAGTTTGGGGACAGGGGGCGCGCAGAACTATGGCTACACCTTC. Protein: CASSLGTGGAQNYGYTF.

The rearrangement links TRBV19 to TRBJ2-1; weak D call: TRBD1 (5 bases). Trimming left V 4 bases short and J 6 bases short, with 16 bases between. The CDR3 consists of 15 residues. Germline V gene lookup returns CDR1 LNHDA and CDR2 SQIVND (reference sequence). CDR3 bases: TGTGCCAGTAGTAAGTCCAAACAGGTGTCCAATGAGCAGTTCTTC. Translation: CASSKSKQVSNEQFF.

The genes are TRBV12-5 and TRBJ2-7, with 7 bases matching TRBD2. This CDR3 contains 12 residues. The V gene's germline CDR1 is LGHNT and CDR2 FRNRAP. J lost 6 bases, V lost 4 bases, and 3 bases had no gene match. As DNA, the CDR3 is TGTGCTAGTGGTTGGGAGGGGCCCGAGCAGTACTTC. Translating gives CASGWEGPEQYF.

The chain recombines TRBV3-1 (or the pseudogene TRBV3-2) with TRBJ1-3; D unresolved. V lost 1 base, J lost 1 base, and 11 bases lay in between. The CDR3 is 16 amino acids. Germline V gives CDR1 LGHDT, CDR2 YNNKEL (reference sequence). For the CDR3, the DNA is TGTGCCAGCAGCCAAGGTAGAGTGTGGTCTGGAAACACCATATATTTT. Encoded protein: CASSQGRVWSGNTIYF.

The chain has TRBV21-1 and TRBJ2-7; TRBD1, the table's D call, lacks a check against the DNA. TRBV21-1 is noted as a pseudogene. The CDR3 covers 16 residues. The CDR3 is CASSKGRQVVTYEQYF. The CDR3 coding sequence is TGTGCCAGCAGCAAAGGACGACAGGTGGTAACCTACGAGCAGTACTTC.

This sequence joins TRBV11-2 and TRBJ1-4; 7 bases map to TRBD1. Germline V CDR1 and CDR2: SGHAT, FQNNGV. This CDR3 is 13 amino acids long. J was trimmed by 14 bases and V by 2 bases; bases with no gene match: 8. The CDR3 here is CASSLWDSDRLFF. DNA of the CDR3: TGTGCCAGCAGCTTATGGGACAGCGATCGCCTGTTTTTT.

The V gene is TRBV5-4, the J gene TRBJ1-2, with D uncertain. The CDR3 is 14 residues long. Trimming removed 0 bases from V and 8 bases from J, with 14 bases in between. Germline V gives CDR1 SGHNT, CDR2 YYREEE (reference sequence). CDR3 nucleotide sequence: TGTGCCAGCAGCTTGGGGACTTTGACAAGCGGCTACACCTTC. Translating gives CASSLGTLTSGYTF.

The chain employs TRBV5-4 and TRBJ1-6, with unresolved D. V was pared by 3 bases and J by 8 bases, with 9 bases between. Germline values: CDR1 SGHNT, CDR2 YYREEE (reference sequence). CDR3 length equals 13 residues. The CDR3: CASSSVPDSPLHF. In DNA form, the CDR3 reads TGTGCCAGCAGCTCAGTTCCCGATTCACCCCTCCACTTT.

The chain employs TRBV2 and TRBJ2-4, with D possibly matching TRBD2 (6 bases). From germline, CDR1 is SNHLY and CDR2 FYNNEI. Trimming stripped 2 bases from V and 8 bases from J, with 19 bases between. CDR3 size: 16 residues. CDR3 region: CASSEWFSGREDIQYF. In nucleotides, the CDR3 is TGTGCCAGCAGTGAATGGTTTTCGGGCAGGGAGGACATTCAGTACTTC.

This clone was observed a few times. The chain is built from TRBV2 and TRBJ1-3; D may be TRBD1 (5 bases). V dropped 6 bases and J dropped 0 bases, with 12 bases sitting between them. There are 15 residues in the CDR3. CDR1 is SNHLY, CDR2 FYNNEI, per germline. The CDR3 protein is CASRTDSFSGNTIYF. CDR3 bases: TGTGCCAGCAGGACAGACAGCTTCTCTGGAAACACCATATATTTT.

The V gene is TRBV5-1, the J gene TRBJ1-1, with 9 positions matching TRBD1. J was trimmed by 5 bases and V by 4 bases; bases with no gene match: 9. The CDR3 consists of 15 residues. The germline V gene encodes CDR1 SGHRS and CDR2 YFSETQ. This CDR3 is CASSEGQGVFTEAFF. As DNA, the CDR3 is TGCGCCAGCAGCGAGGGACAGGGAGTTTTTACTGAAGCTTTCTTT.

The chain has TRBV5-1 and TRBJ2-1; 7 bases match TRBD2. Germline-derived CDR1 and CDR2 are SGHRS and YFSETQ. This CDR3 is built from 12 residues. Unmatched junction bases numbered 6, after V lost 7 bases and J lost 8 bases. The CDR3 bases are TGCGCCAGCTGGGGAGGGTTGGATGAGCAGTTCTTC. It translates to CASWGGLDEQFF. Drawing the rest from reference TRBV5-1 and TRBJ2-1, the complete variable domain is KAGVTQTPRYLIKTRGQQVTLSCSPISGHRSVSWYQQTPGQGLQFLFEYFSETQRNKGNFPGRFSGRQFSNSRSEMNVSTLELGDSALYLCASWGGLDEQFFGPGTRLTVL.

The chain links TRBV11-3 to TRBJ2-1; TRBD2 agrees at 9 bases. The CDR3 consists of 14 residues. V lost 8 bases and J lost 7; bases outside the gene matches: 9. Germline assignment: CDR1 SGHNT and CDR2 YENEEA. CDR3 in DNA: TGTGCCAGCGTCCGCGGGGGGGCCGGGAATGAGCAGTTCTTC. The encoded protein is CASVRGGAGNEQFF.

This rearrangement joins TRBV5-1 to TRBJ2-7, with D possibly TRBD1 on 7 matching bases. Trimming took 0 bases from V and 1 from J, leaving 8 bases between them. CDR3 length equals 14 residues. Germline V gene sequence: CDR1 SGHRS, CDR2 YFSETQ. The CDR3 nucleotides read TGCGCCAGCAGCTTGGCAGGGGGGTCCTACGAGCAGTACTTC. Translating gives CASSLAGGSYEQYF.

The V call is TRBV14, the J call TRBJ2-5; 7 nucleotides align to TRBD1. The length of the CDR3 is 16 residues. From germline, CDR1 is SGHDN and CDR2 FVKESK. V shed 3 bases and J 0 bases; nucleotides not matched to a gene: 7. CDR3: CASSHRDDRDQETQYF. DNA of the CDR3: TGTGCCAGCAGCCACAGAGATGACAGGGACCAAGAGACCCAGTACTTC.

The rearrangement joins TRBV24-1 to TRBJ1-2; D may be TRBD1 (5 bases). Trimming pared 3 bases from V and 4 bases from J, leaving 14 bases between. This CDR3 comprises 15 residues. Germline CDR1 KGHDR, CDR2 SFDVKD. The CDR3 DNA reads TGTGCCACCAGTGATCGGAGACAGAACTTCTATGGCTACACCTTC. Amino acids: CATSDRRQNFYGYTF.

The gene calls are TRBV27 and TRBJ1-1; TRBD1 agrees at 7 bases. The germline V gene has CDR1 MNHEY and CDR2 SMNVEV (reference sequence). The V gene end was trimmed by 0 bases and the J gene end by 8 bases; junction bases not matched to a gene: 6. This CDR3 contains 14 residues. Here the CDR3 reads CASSLSATRGEAFF. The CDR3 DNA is TGTGCCAGCAGTTTATCGGCGACCAGGGGGGAAGCTTTCTTT.

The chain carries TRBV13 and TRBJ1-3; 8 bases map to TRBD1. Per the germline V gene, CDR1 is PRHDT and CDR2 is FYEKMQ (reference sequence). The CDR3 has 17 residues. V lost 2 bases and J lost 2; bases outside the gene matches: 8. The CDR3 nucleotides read TGTGCCAGCAGCTTAACTCACCAGGGGGCAACTGGAAACACCATATATTTT. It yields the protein CASSLTHQGATGNTIYF. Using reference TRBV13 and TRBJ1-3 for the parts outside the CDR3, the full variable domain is AAGVIQSPRHLIKEKRETATLKCYPIPRHDTVYWYQQGPGQDPQFLISFYEKMQSDKGSIPDRFSAQQFSDYHSELNMSSLELGDSALYFCASSLTHQGATGNTIYFGEGSWLTVV.

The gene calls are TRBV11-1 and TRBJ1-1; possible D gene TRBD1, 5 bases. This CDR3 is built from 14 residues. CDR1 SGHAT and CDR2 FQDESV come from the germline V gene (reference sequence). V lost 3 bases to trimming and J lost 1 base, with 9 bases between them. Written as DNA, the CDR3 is TGTGCCAGCAGCTTGAGTGGACAGAACACTGAAGCTTTCTTT. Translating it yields CASSLSGQNTEAFF.

In DNA form, the CDR3 reads TGCAGCGTTAGCGACTCTGGGGCCAACGTCCTGACTTTC. Protein sequence: CSVSDSGANVLTF. This chain uses TRBV29-1 with TRBJ2-6; D gene uncertain. Germline V gene lookup returns CDR1 SQVTM and CDR2 ANQGSEA. CDR3 size: 13 residues. V lost 5 bases to trimming and J lost 0 bases, with 5 bases between them.

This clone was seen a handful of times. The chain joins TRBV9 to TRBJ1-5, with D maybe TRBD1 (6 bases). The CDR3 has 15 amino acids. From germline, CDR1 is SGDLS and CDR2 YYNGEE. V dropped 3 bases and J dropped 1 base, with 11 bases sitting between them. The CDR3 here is CASSADSGSNQPQHF. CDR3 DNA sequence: TGTGCCAGCAGCGCGGACAGTGGGAGCAATCAGCCCCAGCATTTT.

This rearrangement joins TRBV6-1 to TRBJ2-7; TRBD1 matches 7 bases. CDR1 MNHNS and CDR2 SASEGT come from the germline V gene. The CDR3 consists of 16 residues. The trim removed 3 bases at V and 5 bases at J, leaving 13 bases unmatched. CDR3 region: CASSERALGGFHEQYF. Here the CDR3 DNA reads TGTGCCAGCAGTGAGCGGGCCTTAGGGGGCTTCCACGAGCAGTACTTC.

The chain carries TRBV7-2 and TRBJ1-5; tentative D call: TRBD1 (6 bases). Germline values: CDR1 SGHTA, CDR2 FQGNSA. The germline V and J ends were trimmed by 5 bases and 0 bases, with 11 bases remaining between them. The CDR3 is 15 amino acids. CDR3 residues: CASSLRGYSNQPQHF. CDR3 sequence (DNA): TGTGCCAGCAGCCTGAGGGGGTATAGCAATCAGCCCCAGCATTTT.

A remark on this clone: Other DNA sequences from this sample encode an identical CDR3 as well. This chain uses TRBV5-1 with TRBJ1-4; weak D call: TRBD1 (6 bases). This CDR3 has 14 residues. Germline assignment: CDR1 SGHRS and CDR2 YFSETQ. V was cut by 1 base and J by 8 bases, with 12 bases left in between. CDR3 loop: CASSLTGSGEKLFF. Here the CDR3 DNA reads TGCGCCAGCAGCTTGACAGGGTCGGGAGAAAAACTGTTTTTT.

The CDR3 protein is CASRGTSGGPYSTDTQYF. CDR3 bases: TGTGCCAGCAGGGGGACTAGCGGGGGGCCATATAGCACAGATACGCAGTATTTT. The rearrangement uses TRBV2 and TRBJ2-3; the match to TRBD2 covers 15 bases. Trimming took 6 bases from V and 0 from J; bases not matched to a gene: 7. Germline lookup yields CDR1 SNHLY and CDR2 FYNNEI. CDR3 size: 18 residues. Variable domain in full (rest from reference TRBV2 and TRBJ2-3): EPEVTQTPSHQVTQMGQEVILRCVPISNHLYFYWYRQILGQKVEFLVSFYNNEISEKSEIFDDQFSVERPDGSNFTLKIRSTKLEDSAMYFCASRGTSGGPYSTDTQYFGPGTRLTVL.